This record concerns one T cell receptor beta chain sequence. Its antigen specificity is not known. No base-level quality is on record; no much larger clone is a single base apart. This sample is drawn from a study of blood T cell repertoires in COVID-19 (dated by TCRdb to 2018 to 2020). Regarding the study in general: The collaborator samples originated in the United States, Italy and Spain and spanned the acute and convalescent phases of COVID-19. Deeply sampled blood TCRbeta repertoires from subjects exposed to, actively infected with, or recovered from COVID-19 were included in the dataset. The prospective study material was composed of cDNA or gDNA derived from T cells, B-cell-depleted T cells, or PBMCs. The samples were drawn from the first 160 participants of the ongoing ImmuneRACE study and from 1,254 subjects provided by 6 global collaborators. Where available, HLA class I and class II types were obtained from metadata supplied by the sample provider rather than from assay-based typing. A freely available public database, intended as a resource for researchers studying the immune response to SARS-CoV-2, is where the repertoires were released. Sample metadata almost always included a de-identified subject ID, COVID-19 status, age in years and sex.

Overall study outcomes, separate from this receptor: The quantity of clinical and demographic metadata differed by source and by participant and was supplied without curation.

Samples from volunteer blood donors who had recovered from COVID-19 were contributed by a second Seattle source. The collaborating institutions used their own protocols to collect whole blood in K2EDTA tubes. For TCRbeta analysis, collaborator samples were shipped as frozen whole blood, as isolated PBMCs, or as DNA extracted from either sample type. From a lookup of the germline V gene, CDR1 and CDR2 are SGDLS and YYNGEE. Including the terminal cysteine and phenylalanine, the CDR3 comprises 12 residues. Only the CDR3 DNA is retained, 36 bases long and in frame from the first base. Clipping removes 4 bases from V and 7 bases from J, with 3 as the unmatched junction base count. TCRbeta CDR3 regions were amplified from genomic DNA using the immunoSEQ Assay, a bias-controlled multiplex PCR. Under the source paper's analysis protocol: Within the assay, amplification of reference gene primers was used to estimate how many nucleated cells each sample contained. Sequence reads were collapsed and filtered to measure the absolute abundance of every unique TCRbeta CDR3 rearrangement. For each sample, productive Simpson clonality was calculated by taking the square root of Simpson's diversity index across productive rearrangements. The table comes from immuneACCESS by way of TCRdb, which keeps in-frame sequences with V and J called. Part of the clones is missing from these tables; in studies checked, under half for an unresolved V gene and the rest for unknown reasons. Clone size and the V and J calls come from that table; the DNA yielded D and trimming. The sample table shows about 260,000 clones, and approximately 90% are seen once. The ten largest account for roughly 2.2% of the sample.

Sequencing was done on a sample of peripheral blood. This chain is built from TRBV9 and TRBJ1-1; the central 8 bases match TRBD1. The receptor's source is a woman in her fifties or sixties who had recovered from COVID-19. The bases read TGTGCCAGCAGCAGGACAGGGTTTGAAGCTTTCTTT. Translated, it gives CASSRTGFEAFF. Outside the CDR3, residues come from the reference TRBV9 and TRBJ1-1 proteins, so the full variable domain is: DSGVTQTPKHLITATGQRVTLRCSPRSGDLSVYWYQQSLDQGLQFLIQYYNGEERAKGNILERFSAQQFPDLHSELNLSSLELGDSALYFCASSRTGFEAFFGQGTRLTVV.